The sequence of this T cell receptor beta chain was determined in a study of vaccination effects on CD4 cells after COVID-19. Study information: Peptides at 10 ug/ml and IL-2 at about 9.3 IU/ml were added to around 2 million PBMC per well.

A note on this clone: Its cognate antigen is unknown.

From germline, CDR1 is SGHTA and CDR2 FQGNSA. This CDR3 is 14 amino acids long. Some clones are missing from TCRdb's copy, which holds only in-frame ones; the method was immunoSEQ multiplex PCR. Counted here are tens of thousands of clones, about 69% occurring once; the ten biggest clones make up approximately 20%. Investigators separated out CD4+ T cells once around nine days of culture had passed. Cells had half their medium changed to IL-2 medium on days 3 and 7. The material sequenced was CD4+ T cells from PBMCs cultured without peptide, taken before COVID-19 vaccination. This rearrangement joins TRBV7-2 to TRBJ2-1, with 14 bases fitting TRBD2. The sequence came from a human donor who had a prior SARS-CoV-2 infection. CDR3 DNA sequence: TGTGCAGCCCACGGGACTAGCGGGAGTAATGAGCAGTTCTTC. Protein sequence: CAAHGTSGSNEQFF.